One sample yielded the 29 T cell receptor beta chains listed below, sequenced in a study of T cell responses to AZD1222 COVID-19 vaccine. The table came from immunoSEQ multiplex PCR; TCRdb's copy has only in-frame clones and leaves some out. This repertoire shows fewer than 200,000 clones, approximately 91% found once; its top ten account for 1.6%. This material consisted of peripheral blood, taken on day 0 of AZD1222 vaccination. These receptors all stem from an adult in good health.

The J gene is TRBJ1-5, the V gene TRBV19, with D perhaps matching TRBD1 (6 bases). This CDR3 spans 17 amino acids. The V gene's germline CDR1 is LNHDA and CDR2 SQIVND (reference sequence). The germline V and J ends were trimmed by 0 bases and 5 bases, with 17 bases remaining between them. The CDR3 sequence: CASSIDRRGMSHQPQHF. CDR3 in DNA: TGTGCCAGTAGTATAGACCGCAGGGGAATGTCCCATCAGCCCCAGCATTTT.

The J gene is TRBJ1-2, the V gene TRBV7-2, with TRBD1 as a possible D gene (5 bases). CDR3 length: 15 amino acids. Germline V gene lookup returns CDR1 SGHTA and CDR2 FQGNSA. Between the trimmed V and J ends, which lost 4 bases and 6 bases, there was a span of 18 bases. For the CDR3, the DNA is TGTGCCAGCAGCTCCCCGGGGCAGGGAAGGGATGGCTACACCTTC. Its translation is CASSSPGQGRDGYTF.

The CDR3 sequence: CASSPGEVYGYTF. CDR3 bases: TGCGCCAGCAGCCCAGGGGAGGTCTATGGCTACACCTTC. J is TRBJ1-2 and V is TRBV5-1, with D possibly TRBD1 on 6 matching bases. This CDR3 is 13 amino acids long. Germline V gives CDR1 SGHRS, CDR2 YFSETQ. Trimming pared 4 bases from V and 4 bases from J, leaving 11 bases between.

V usage is TRBV19 and J usage is TRBJ2-2, with TRBD2 identical over 7 bases. V trimming: 8 bases; J trimming: 6 bases; junction bases outside the gene matches: 3. The germline V gene encodes CDR1 LNHDA and CDR2 SQIVND (reference sequence). This CDR3 spans 12 amino acids. CDR3 amino acids: CASLRGAGELFF. Here the CDR3 DNA reads TGTGCCAGTCTTCGGGGGGCCGGGGAGCTGTTTTTT. The full variable domain, with the rest looked up from reference TRBV19 and TRBJ2-2, is DGGITQSPKYLFRKEGQNVTLSCEQNLNHDAMYWYRQDPGQGLRLIYYSQIVNDFQKGDIAEGYSVSREKKESFPLTVTSAQKNPTAFYLCASLRGAGELFFGEGSRLTVL.

This clone was observed once. The chain combines TRBV5-1 with TRBJ2-7, with D possibly being TRBD2 (6 bases). Looked up from germline, CDR1 is SGHRS and CDR2 is YFSETQ. The CDR3 runs 15 residues. V shed 5 bases and J shed 7 bases, with 22 bases lying between them. The CDR3: CASRSSSEPSSEQYF. The CDR3 nucleotides read TGCGCCAGCAGGTCCTCTAGCGAACCCTCTAGTGAGCAGTACTTC.

The chain is built from TRBV11-2 and TRBJ2-5; 9 bases line up with TRBD2. The CDR3 totals 16 residues. V was pared by 3 bases and J by 2 bases, with 7 bases of the junction left unmatched. The V gene's germline CDR1 is SGHAT and CDR2 FQNNGV. The CDR3 DNA reads as TGTGCCAGCAGCTTTGGGGCGGGAGGGAATCAAGAGACCCAGTACTTC. This gives the protein CASSFGAGGNQETQYF.

The CDR3 coding sequence is TGTGCCAGCAGTTACTCGAGGGCGCTTGGACCTCAGTCAGCCCATCAGCCCCAGCATTTT. Encoded protein: CASSYSRALGPQSAHQPQHF. The chain recombines TRBV6-2 or TRBV6-3 with TRBJ1-5; no definite D call. V lost 0 bases and J 5 bases, leaving 26 bases between the germline ends. Germline lookup yields CDR1 MNHEY and CDR2 SVGEGT. The CDR3 loop spans 20 amino acids.

This clone came up once. The CDR3 here is CASSPRLRGRMNTEAFF. The CDR3 bases are TGTGCCAGTAGTCCCCGTCTCAGGGGGCGCATGAACACTGAAGCTTTCTTT. The rearrangement uses TRBV19 and TRBJ1-1; 8 bases fit TRBD1. The CDR3 consists of 17 residues. Germline loops: CDR1 LNHDA, CDR2 SQIVND (reference sequence). The J segment lost 0 bases and the V segment lost 5 bases, leaving 11 bases of the junction unmatched. The whole variable domain, filled in from reference TRBV19 and TRBJ1-1, reads DGGITQSPKYLFRKEGQNVTLSCEQNLNHDAMYWYRQDPGQGLRLIYYSQIVNDFQKGDIAEGYSVSREKKESFPLTVTSAQKNPTAFYLCASSPRLRGRMNTEAFFGQGTRLTVV.

The CDR3 loop reads CASSLERWGETQYF. As DNA, the CDR3 is TGTGCCAGCAGCTTAGAACGGTGGGGAGAGACCCAGTACTTC. The chain has TRBV7-2 and TRBJ2-5; D ambiguous. The CDR3 extends over 14 amino acids. The germline V gene encodes CDR1 SGHTA and CDR2 FQGNSA. The V gene lost 1 base and the J gene lost 4 bases, with 10 bases spanning the gap.

The chain joins TRBV2 to TRBJ1-3; a weak D match, TRBD1 (5 bases). There are 14 residues in the CDR3. The germline gives CDR1 SNHLY, CDR2 FYNNEI. The V and J ends lost 7 bases and 4 bases respectively, with 14 bases between them. CDR3 DNA: TGTGCCAGCACCCCCAGGGTTTCAGGAAACACCATATATTTT. Translating gives CASTPRVSGNTIYF.

The chain recombines TRBV6-1 with TRBJ1-2; no clear D gene. Trimming cost V 3 bases and J 4 bases, with 9 bases left between them. CDR1 is MNHNS and CDR2 is SASEGT in the germline V gene. CDR3 size: 13 residues. The CDR3 coding sequence is TGTGCCAGCAGTGATTCAGGCGCCTATGGCTACACCTTC. Its translation is CASSDSGAYGYTF.

This clone appeared a single time. This rearrangement joins TRBV11-2 to TRBJ1-2, with 8 bases that match TRBD1. Trimming took 4 bases from V and 7 from J; bases not matched to a gene: 14. CDR1 is SGHAT, CDR2 FQNNGV, per germline. The CDR3 covers 16 residues. The CDR3 sequence is CASSSLQLTGAVGYTF. The CDR3 bases are TGTGCCAGCAGCTCGCTTCAGTTGACAGGGGCGGTTGGCTACACCTTC.

The chain joins TRBV7-8 to TRBJ1-3; 8 nucleotides match TRBD1. This CDR3 is 13 amino acids long. CDR1 and CDR2 from the germline V gene are SGHVS and FQNEAQ. J lost 5 bases, V lost 5 bases, and 2 bases had no gene match. The CDR3 spells CASSRTGRNTIYF. The CDR3 nucleotides are TGTGCCAGCAGCCGGACAGGGAGAAACACCATATATTTT.

The chain links TRBV6-2 or TRBV6-3 to TRBJ1-1, with D unresolved. Germline V gives CDR1 MNHEY, CDR2 SVGEGT. The length of the CDR3 is 14 residues. Trimming stripped 2 bases from V and 1 base from J, with 8 bases between. The CDR3 sequence is CASSYATGNTEAFF. The CDR3 coding sequence is TGTGCCAGCAGTTACGCTACGGGGAACACTGAAGCTTTCTTT.

The chain joins TRBV10-1 to TRBJ2-7; 7 bases agree with TRBD1. V dropped 5 bases and J dropped 0; count of bases not matched to a gene: 4. The CDR3 spans 14 residues. Germline V CDR1 and CDR2: WNHNN, SYGVQD (reference sequence). CDR3 DNA: TGCGCCAGCAGTAACAGGGGCTACTCCTACGAGCAGTACGTC. Its protein is CASSNRGYSYEQYV.

The V and J genes are TRBV7-8 and TRBJ1-2; D perhaps matches TRBD1 (6 bases). V lost 0 bases, J lost 4 bases, and 12 bases lay in between. The CDR3 length is 15 residues. The germline CDR1 and CDR2 sequences are SGHVS and FQNEAQ. The CDR3 DNA reads TGTGCCAGCAGCTTAGCCGGACAGTCACTCTATGGCTACACCTTC. Translated, it gives CASSLAGQSLYGYTF.

The rearrangement joins TRBV5-1 to TRBJ2-6; unclear D gene. V lost 4 bases to trimming and J lost 2 bases, with 10 bases between them. The germline V gene encodes CDR1 SGHRS and CDR2 YFSETQ. This CDR3 region has 15 residues. The CDR3 nucleotides are TGCGCCAGCAGCCCCCCCTTTGCTGGGGCCAACGTCCTGACTTTC. This sequence encodes CASSPPFAGANVLTF.

This clone was seen only once. The rearrangement joins TRBV19 to TRBJ1-4; D unclear. V shed 7 bases and J shed 2 bases, with 14 bases lying between them. The CDR3 has 15 amino acids. Germline CDR1 LNHDA, CDR2 SQIVND (reference sequence). The CDR3 DNA reads as TGTGCCAGTACTCCTCTCGGGGTTACTAATGAAAAACTGTTTTTT. Encoded protein: CASTPLGVTNEKLFF.

The V call is TRBV3-1 (or the pseudogene TRBV3-2), the J call TRBJ2-2, with D perhaps matching TRBD1 or TRBD2 (5 bases each). CDR1 is LGHDT and CDR2 is YNNKEL in the germline V gene (reference sequence). CDR3 size: 15 residues. V lost 2 bases, J lost 6 bases, and 13 bases lay in between. Here the CDR3 reads CASSQLGTSSGELFF. CDR3 nucleotides: TGTGCCAGCAGCCAACTCGGGACCTCCTCCGGGGAGCTGTTTTTT.

This chain links TRBV23-1 with TRBJ2-5; a weak D match, TRBD1 (5 bases). TRBV23-1 is marked as an open reading frame, function uncertain. CDR3 size: 14 residues. Trimming took off 8 bases at V and 3 bases at J, with 16 bases between the two ends. The CDR3 DNA reads TGCGCCAGCTCTCCGGACAAACCCGAAGAGACCCAGTACTTC. The encoded protein is CASSPDKPEETQYF.

The rearrangement uses TRBV10-3 and TRBJ2-7; TRBD1 is a possible D gene (5 bases). Trimming removed 4 bases at V and 2 bases at J, with 12 bases between. The CDR3 has 14 amino acids. Germline V gives CDR1 ENHRY, CDR2 SYGVKD. The CDR3 coding sequence is TGTGCCATCAGTGGTGCATCAGGGACCTACGAGCAGTACTTC. It specifies CAISGASGTYEQYF.

V usage is TRBV24-1 and J usage is TRBJ1-2; a weak D match, TRBD1 (5 bases). Germline lookup yields CDR1 KGHDR and CDR2 SFDVKD. There are 13 residues in the CDR3. V gave up 5 bases and J gave up 5 bases, with 11 bases separating them. This CDR3 is CATSGGAGYGYTF. DNA of the CDR3: TGTGCCACCAGTGGAGGGGCAGGGTATGGCTACACCTTC.

V gene TRBV6-5 combines with J gene TRBJ2-2; 8 positions agree with TRBD1. The CDR3 loop spans 14 amino acids. The germline CDR1 and CDR2 sequences are MNHEY and SVGAGI. The trim removed 5 bases at V and 7 bases at J, leaving 6 bases unmatched. The CDR3 bases are TGTGCCAGCAGTAACCGACAGGGGATCGGGGAGCTGTTTTTT. It codes for CASSNRQGIGELFF.

V is TRBV6-5 and J is TRBJ2-7; the match to TRBD2 covers 10 bases. CDR1 and CDR2 (germline): MNHEY, SVGAGI. V shed 5 bases and J 3 bases; nucleotides not matched to a gene: 7. The CDR3 is made up of 15 amino acids. The CDR3: CASSPAGGRLYEQYF. CDR3 DNA sequence: TGTGCCAGCAGTCCAGCGGGAGGGCGCCTCTACGAGCAGTACTTC.

This clone was picked up one time. The genes are TRBV27 and TRBJ2-3; D may be TRBD1 or TRBD2 (6 bases each). Trimming left V 0 bases short and J 4 bases short, with 14 bases between. The CDR3 is made up of 16 amino acids. The germline CDR1 and CDR2 sequences are MNHEY and SMNVEV (reference sequence). The DNA of the CDR3 is TGTGCCAGCAGTTTATCCTCCGGGGGCGGGGCAGATACGCAGTATTTT. It codes for CASSLSSGGGADTQYF.

This chain links TRBV5-1 with TRBJ2-1; the D gene is possibly TRBD2 (6 bases). V dropped 2 bases and J dropped 5 bases, with 17 bases sitting between them. The V gene's germline CDR1 is SGHRS and CDR2 YFSETQ. This CDR3 is 16 amino acids long. CDR3 residues: CASSFSGAKTDNEQFF. The CDR3 DNA is TGCGCCAGCAGCTTTAGCGGTGCGAAGACGGACAATGAGCAGTTCTTC. The full variable domain, its missing parts supplied by reference TRBV5-1 and TRBJ2-1, is KAGVTQTPRYLIKTRGQQVTLSCSPISGHRSVSWYQQTPGQGLQFLFEYFSETQRNKGNFPGRFSGRQFSNSRSEMNVSTLELGDSALYLCASSFSGAKTDNEQFFGPGTRLTVL.

This clone was recorded only once. The chain recombines TRBV6-5 with TRBJ2-7; D is undetermined. V was pared by 5 bases and J by 3 bases, with 14 bases between. Per the germline V gene, CDR1 is MNHEY and CDR2 is SVGAGI. The length of the CDR3 is 14 residues. The chain's CDR3 is CASSHRGNSYEQYV. As DNA, the CDR3 is TGTGCCAGCAGTCACCGTGGGAACAGCTACGAGCAGTACGTC.

CDR3 sequence reads: CASSIRGPGQGNTGELFF. The CDR3, as DNA: TGTGCCAGTAGTATAAGGGGACCGGGACAGGGAAACACCGGGGAGCTGTTTTTT. This chain uses TRBV19 with TRBJ2-2; TRBD1 matches 9 bases. Trimming removed 2 bases from V and 2 bases from J; junction bases left unmatched: 9. The CDR3 spans 18 residues. In germline, CDR1 is LNHDA, CDR2 SQIVND (reference sequence).

The chain is built from TRBV6-2 or TRBV6-3 and TRBJ2-5; TRBD1 matches at 10 bases. The J segment lost 4 bases and the V segment lost 3 bases, leaving 8 bases of the junction unmatched. CDR3 length: 16 residues. Germline CDR1 and CDR2: MNHEY and SVGEGT. CDR3 sequence reads: CASSYGTGDVRETQYF. CDR3 DNA sequence: TGTGCCAGCAGTTATGGGACAGGGGACGTAAGAGAGACCCAGTACTTC.